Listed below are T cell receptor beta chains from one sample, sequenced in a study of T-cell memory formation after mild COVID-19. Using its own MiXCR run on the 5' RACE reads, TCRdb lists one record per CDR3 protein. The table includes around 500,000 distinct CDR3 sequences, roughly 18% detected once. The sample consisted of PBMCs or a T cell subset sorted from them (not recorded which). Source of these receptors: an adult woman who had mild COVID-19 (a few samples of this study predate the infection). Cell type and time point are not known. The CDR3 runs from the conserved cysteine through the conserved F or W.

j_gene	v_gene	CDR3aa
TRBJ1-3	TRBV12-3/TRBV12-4	CASSLGYPDSPGNTIYF
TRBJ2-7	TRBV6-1	CASSELRDRDSYEQYF
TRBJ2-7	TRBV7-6	CASSLLSGVDYEQYF
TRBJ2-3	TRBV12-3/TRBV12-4	CASKVGLSTDTQYF
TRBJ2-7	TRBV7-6	CASSLAPGEMSEQYF
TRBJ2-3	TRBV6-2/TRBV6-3	CASMETGTDTQYF
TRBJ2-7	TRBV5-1	CASSSEPARYEQYF
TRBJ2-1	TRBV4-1	CASSHPGLAGGPDYNEQFF
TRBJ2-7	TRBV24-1	CATSDPHAGGASEQYF
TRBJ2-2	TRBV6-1	CASSEGGAGTGELFF
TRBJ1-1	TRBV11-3	CASSQRGAGILNTEAFF
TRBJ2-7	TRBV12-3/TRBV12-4	CASSRSLDEQYF
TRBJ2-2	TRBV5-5	CASSWGRGNGELFF
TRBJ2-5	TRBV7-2	CASGWGQETQYF
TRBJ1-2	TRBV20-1	CSAGQGATGYTF
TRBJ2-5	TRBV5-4	CASSLALRGGETQYF
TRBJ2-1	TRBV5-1	CASSFDRGTEQFF
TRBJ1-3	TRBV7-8	CASRQLGPGNTIYF
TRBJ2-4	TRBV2	CASSIGTGAKNIQYF
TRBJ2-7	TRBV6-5	CASRSDTSGGYEQYF
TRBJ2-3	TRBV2	CASKDKTSEADTQYF
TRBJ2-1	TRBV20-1	CSASSTSGVEYYEQFF
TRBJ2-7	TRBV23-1	CASSQAPGSSYEQYF
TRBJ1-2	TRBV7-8	CASSYGAAYGYTF
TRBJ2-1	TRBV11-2	CASSLEFRASANYNEQFF
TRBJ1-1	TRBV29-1	CSVEGPGGDTEAFF
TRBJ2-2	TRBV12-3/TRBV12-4	CASSLYPQGTGELFF
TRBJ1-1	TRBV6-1	CASSGGQVNTEAFF
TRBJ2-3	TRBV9	CASSVAITDTQYF